This note documents a single TCR beta chain sequence. The data were obtained in a study of OX40 agonist ivuxolimab in advanced cancers. The assay was immunoSEQ multiplex PCR, and TCRdb's table has in-frame clones only and misses some. The data contain tens of thousands of clones, about 80% of them seen just once; the ten biggest clones take up approximately 1.7%. CDR3 length: 19 residues. Germline-derived CDR1 and CDR2 are LNHNV and YYDKDF (reference sequence). V was shortened by 0 bases and J by 1 base, with 16 bases between the two germline ends. The specimen was CD4+ or CD8+ T cells sorted from blood, collected in a trial of the OX40 agonist ivuxolimab. The clonotype was recovered from an adult with an advanced solid tumor such as melanoma, head and neck, liver or kidney cancer. The V gene is TRBV15, the J gene TRBJ2-6; D not resolved. Here the CDR3 reads CATSRDHSELGSGANVLTF. CDR3 DNA sequence: TGTGCCACCAGCAGAGATCATTCGGAGCTAGGGTCTGGGGCCAACGTCCTGACTTTC.